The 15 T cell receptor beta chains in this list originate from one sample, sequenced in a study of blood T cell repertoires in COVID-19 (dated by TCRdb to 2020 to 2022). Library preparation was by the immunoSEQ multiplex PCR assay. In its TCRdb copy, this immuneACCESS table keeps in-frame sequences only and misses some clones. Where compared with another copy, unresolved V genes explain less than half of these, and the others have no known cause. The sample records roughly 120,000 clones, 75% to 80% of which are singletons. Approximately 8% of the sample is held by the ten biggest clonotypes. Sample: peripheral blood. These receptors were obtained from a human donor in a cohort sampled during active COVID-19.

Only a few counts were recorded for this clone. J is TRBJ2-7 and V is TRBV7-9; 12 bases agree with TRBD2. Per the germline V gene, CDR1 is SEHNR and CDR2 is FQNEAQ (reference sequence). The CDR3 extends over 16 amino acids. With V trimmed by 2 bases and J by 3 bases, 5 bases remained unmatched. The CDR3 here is CASSLTGLAGFYEQYF. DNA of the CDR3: TGTGCCAGCAGCTTAACCGGACTAGCGGGATTCTACGAGCAGTACTTC.

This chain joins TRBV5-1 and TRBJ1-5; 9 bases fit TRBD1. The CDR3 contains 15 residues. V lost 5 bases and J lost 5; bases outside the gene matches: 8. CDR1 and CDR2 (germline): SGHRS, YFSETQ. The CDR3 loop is CASSPGTGRYQPQHF. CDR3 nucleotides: TGCGCCAGCAGTCCCGGGACAGGGCGGTATCAGCCCCAGCATTTT.

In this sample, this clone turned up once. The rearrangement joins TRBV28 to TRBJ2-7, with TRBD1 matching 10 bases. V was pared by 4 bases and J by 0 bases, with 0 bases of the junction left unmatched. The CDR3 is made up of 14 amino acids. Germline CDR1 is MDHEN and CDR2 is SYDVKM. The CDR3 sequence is CASSWTGGSYEQYF. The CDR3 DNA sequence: TGTGCCAGCAGTTGGACAGGGGGCTCCTACGAGCAGTACTTC.

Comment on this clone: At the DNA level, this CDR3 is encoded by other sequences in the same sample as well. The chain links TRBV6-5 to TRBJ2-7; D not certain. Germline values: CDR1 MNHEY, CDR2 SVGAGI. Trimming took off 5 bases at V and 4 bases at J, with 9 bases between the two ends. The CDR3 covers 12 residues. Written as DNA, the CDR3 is TGTGCCAGCAGTCTCGGCGGATACGAGCAGTACTTC. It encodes CASSLGGYEQYF.

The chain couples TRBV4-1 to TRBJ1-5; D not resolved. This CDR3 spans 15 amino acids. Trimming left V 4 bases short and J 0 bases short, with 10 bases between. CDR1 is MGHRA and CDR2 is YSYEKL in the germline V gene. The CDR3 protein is CASSPRVDSNQPQHF. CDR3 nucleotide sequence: TGCGCCAGCAGCCCACGGGTGGATAGCAATCAGCCCCAGCATTTT.

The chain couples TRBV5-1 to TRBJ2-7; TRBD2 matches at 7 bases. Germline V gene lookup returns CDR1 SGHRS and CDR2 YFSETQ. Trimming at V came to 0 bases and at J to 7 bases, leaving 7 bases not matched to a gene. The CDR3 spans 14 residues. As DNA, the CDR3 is TGCGCCAGCAGCTTGGGGGGAGGGCCGAAAGAGCAGTACTTC. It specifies CASSLGGGPKEQYF.

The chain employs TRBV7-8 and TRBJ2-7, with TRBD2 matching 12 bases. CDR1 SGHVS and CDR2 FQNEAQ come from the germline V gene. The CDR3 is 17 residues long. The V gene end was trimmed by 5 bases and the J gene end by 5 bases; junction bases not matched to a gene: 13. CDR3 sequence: CASSLRLAGAPGDEQYF. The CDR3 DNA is TGTGCCAGCAGCCTCCGACTAGCGGGGGCCCCCGGCGACGAGCAGTACTTC.

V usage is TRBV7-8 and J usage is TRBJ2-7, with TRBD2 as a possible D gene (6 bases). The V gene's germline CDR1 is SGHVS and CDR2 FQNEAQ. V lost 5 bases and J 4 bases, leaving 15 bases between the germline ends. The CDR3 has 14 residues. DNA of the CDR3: TGTGCCAGCAGCCCGCGGGGCCTCCAGTACGAGCAGTACTTC. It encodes CASSPRGLQYEQYF.

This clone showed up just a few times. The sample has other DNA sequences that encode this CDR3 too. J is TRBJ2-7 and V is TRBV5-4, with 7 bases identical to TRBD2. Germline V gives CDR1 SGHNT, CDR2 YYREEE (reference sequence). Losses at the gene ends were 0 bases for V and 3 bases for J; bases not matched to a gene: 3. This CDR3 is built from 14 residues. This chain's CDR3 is CASSLGGGSYEQYF. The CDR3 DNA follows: TGTGCCAGCAGCTTGGGCGGCGGGAGCTACGAGCAGTACTTC.

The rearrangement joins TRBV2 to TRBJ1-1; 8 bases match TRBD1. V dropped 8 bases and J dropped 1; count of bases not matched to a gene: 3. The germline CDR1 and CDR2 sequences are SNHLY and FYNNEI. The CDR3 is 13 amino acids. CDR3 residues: CASAGQANTEAFF. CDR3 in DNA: TGTGCCAGCGCGGGACAGGCGAACACTGAAGCTTTCTTT.

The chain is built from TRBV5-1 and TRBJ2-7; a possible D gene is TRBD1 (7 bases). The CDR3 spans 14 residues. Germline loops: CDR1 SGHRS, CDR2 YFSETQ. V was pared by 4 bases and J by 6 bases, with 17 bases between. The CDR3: CASSTGQEEGEQYF. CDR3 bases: TGCGCCAGCAGCACCGGACAGGAGGAGGGCGAGCAGTACTTC.

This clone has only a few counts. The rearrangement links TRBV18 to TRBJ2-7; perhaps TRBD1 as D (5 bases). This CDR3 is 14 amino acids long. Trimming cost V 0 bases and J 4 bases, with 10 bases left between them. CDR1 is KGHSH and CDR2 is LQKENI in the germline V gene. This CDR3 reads CASSPPAGLYEQYF. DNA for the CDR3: TGTGCCAGCTCACCACCGGCAGGGCTGTACGAGCAGTACTTC.

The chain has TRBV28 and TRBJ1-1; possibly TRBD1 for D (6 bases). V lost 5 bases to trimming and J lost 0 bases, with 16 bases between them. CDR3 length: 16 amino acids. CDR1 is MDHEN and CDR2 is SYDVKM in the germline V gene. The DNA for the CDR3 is TGTGCCAGCAGTCCCTGGGGGGGGCAACTGAACACTGAAGCTTTCTTT. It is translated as CASSPWGGQLNTEAFF.

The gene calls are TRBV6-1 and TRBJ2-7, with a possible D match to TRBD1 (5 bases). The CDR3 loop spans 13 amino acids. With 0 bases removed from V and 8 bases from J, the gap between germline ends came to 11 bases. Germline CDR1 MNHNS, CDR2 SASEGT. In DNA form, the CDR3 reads TGTGCCAGCAGTGAAGCCCTCCAGGGAAAGCAGTACTTC. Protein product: CASSEALQGKQYF.

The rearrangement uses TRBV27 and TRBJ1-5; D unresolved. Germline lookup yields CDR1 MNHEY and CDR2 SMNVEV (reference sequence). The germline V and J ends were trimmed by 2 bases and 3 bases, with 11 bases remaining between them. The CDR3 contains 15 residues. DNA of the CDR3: TGTGCCAGCAGTTTAATGGGCCAGATCAATCAGCCCCAGCATTTT. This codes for CASSLMGQINQPQHF.